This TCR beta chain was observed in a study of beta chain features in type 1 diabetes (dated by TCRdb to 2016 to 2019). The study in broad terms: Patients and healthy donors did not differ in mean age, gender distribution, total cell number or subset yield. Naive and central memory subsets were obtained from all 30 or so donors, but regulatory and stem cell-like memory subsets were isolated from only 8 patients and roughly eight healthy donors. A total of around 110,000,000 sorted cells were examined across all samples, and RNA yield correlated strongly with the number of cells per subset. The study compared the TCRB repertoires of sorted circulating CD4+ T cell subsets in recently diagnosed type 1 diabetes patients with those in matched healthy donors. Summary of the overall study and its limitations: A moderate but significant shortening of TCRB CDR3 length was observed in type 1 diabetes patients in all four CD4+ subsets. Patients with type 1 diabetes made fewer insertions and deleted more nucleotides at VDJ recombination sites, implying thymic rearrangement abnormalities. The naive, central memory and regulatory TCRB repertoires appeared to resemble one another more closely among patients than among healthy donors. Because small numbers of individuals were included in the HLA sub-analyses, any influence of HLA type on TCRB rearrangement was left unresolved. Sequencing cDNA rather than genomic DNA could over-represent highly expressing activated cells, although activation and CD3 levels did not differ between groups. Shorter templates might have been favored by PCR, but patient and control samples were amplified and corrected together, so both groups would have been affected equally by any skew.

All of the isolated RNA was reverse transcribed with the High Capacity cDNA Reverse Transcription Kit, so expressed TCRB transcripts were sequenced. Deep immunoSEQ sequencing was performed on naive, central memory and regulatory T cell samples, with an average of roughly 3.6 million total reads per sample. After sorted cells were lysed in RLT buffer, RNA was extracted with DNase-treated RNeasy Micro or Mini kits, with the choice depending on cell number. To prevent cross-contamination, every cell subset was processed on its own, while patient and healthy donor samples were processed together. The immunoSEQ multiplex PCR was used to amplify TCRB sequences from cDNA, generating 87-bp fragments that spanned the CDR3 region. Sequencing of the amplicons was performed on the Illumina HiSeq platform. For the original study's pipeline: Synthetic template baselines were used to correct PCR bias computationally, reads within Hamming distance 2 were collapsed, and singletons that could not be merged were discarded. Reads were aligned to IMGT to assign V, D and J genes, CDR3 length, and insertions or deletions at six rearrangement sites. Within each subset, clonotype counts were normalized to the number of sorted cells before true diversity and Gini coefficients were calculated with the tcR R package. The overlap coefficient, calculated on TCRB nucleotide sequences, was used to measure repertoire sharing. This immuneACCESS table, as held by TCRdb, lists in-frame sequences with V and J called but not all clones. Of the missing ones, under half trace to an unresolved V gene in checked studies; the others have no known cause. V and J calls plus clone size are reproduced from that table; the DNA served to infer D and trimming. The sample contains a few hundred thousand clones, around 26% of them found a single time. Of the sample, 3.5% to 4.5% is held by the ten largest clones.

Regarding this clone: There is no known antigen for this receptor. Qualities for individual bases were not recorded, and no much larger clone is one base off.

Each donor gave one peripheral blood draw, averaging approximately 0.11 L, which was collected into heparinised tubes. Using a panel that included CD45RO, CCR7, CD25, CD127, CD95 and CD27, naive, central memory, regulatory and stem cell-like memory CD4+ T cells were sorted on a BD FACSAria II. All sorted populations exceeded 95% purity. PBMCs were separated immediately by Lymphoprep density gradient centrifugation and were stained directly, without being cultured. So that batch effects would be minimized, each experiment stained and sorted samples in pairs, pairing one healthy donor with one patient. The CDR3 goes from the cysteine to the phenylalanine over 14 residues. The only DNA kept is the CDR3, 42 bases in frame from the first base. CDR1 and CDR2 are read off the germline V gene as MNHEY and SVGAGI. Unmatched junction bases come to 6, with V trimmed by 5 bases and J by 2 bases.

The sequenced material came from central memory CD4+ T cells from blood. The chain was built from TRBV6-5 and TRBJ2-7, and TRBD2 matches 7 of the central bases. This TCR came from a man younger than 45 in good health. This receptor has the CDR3 CASSKSGAAYEQYF. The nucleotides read TGTGCCAGCAGTAAAAGCGGGGCAGCCTACGAGCAGTACTTC.